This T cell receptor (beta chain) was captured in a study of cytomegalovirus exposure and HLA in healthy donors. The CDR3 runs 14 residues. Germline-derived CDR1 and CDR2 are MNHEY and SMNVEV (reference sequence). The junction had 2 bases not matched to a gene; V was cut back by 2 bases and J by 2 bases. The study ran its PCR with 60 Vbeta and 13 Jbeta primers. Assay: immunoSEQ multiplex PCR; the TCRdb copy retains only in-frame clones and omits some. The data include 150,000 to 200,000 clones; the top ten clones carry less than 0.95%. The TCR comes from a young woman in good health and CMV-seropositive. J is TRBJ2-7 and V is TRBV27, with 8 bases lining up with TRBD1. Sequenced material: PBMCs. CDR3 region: CASSLRDRTYEQYF. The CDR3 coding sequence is TGTGCCAGCAGTTTAAGGGACAGGACCTACGAGCAGTACTTC.